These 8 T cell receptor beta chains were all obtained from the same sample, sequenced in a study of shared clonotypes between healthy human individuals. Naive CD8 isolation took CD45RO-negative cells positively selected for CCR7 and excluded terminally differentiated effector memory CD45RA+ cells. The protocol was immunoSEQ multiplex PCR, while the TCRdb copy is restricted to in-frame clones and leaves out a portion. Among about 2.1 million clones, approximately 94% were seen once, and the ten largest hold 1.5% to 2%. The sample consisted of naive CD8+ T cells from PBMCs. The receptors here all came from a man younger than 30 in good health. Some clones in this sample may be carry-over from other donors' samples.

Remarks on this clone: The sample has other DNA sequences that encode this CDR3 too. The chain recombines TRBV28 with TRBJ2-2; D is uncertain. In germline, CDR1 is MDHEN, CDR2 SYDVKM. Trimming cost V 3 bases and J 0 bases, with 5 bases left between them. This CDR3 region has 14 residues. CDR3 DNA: TGTGCCAGCAGTTTGAGCACGAACACCGGGGAGCTGTTTTTT. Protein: CASSLSTNTGELFF. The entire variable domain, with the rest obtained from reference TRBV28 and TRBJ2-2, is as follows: DVKVTQSSRYLVKRTGEKVFLECVQDMDHENMFWYRQDPGLGLRLIYFSYDVKMKEKGDIPEGYSVSREKKERFSLILESASTNQTSMYLCASSLSTNTGELFFGEGSRLTVL.

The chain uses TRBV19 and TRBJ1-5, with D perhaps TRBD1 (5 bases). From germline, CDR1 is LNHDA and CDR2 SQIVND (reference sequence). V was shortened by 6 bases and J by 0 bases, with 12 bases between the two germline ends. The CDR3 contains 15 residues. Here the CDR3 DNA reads TGTGCCAGTAGAGGTTCGGGGACTAGCAATCAGCCCCAGCATTTT. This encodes CASRGSGTSNQPQHF.

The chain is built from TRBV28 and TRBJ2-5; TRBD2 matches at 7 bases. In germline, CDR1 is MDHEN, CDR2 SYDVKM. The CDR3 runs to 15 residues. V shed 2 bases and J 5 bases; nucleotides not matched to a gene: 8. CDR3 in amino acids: CASSLMAGAWETQYF. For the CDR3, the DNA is TGTGCCAGCAGTTTAATGGCGGGAGCTTGGGAGACCCAGTACTTC.

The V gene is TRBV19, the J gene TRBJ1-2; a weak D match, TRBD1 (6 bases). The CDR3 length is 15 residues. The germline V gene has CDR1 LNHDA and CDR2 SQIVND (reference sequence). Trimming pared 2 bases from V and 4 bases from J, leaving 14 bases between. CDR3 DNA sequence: TGTGCCAGTAGTATATTGGGGGACATCGTCTATGGCTACACCTTC. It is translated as CASSILGDIVYGYTF.

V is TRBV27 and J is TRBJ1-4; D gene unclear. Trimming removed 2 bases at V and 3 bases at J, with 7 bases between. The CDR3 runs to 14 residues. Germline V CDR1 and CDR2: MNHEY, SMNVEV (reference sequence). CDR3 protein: CASSLIGSNEKLFF. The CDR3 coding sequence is TGTGCCAGCAGTTTAATCGGGTCTAATGAAAAACTGTTTTTT.

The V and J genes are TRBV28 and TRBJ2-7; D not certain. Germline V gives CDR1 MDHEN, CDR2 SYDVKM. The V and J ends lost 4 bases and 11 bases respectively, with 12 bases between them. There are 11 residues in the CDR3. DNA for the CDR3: TGTGCCAGCAGTTGGCCAGGCCCCAAGTACTTC. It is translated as CASSWPGPKYF.

The CDR3 sequence: CASSLMEPSHEQYF. CDR3 DNA sequence: TGTGCCAGCAGCTTGATGGAGCCCAGCCACGAGCAGTACTTC. This chain uses TRBV5-4 with TRBJ2-7; the D is unclear. Germline loops: CDR1 SGHNT, CDR2 YYREEE (reference sequence). V dropped 1 base and J dropped 5 bases, with 13 bases sitting between them. The CDR3 is 14 residues long.

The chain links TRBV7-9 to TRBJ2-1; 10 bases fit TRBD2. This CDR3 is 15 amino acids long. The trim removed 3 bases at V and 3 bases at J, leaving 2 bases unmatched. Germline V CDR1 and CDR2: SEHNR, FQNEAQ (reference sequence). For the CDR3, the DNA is TGTGCCAGCAGCTTTCGGACTAGCGGCTACAATGAGCAGTTCTTC. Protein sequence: CASSFRTSGYNEQFF.